The 25 T cell receptor beta chains below all came from one sample that was sequenced in a study of shared clonotypes between healthy human individuals. Assay used: immunoSEQ multiplex PCR; TCRdb lists only in-frame clones, some missing. The sample yields hundreds of thousands of clones, 96% seen once. Input material: naive CD4+ T cells sorted from blood. Subset noted: CD45RA+ positively selected. These TCRs come from a woman aged 30 to 39 in good health.

J is TRBJ1-5 and V is TRBV5-1; D is unresolved. Trimming removed 6 bases at V and 1 base at J, with 8 bases between. CDR3 size: 13 residues. Germline V CDR1 and CDR2: SGHRS, YFSETQ. For the CDR3, the DNA is TGCGCCAGCAAGAGACCGAGCAATCAGCCCCAGCATTTT. It translates to CASKRPSNQPQHF.

The chain employs TRBV19 and TRBJ1-5; D may be TRBD1 (5 bases). Trimming cost V 4 bases and J 6 bases, with 10 bases left between them. Looked up from germline, CDR1 is LNHDA and CDR2 is SQIVND (reference sequence). The CDR3 covers 13 residues. The CDR3 loop is CASSKGGAQPQHF. The DNA of the CDR3 is TGTGCCAGTAGTAAGGGAGGGGCTCAGCCCCAGCATTTT.

This chain links TRBV28 with TRBJ2-7, with D possibly being TRBD2 (6 bases). This CDR3 has 15 amino acids. With 6 bases removed from V and 9 bases from J, the gap between germline ends came to 24 bases. Germline CDR1 MDHEN, CDR2 SYDVKM. The CDR3 reads CASSRPYALGSLQYF. Written as DNA, the CDR3 is TGTGCCAGCAGCCGACCCTATGCCCTCGGGAGCCTGCAGTACTTC.

J is TRBJ2-3 and V is TRBV27; perhaps TRBD2 as D (5 bases). Per germline, CDR1 MNHEY and CDR2 SMNVEV (reference sequence). This CDR3 region has 15 residues. Trimming cost V 5 bases and J 2 bases, with 14 bases left between them. CDR3 DNA: TGTGCCAGCAGTCTATTCGGGATACACACAGATACGCAGTATTTT. It specifies CASSLFGIHTDTQYF.

The V gene is TRBV10-3, the J gene TRBJ2-2; D remains ambiguous. In germline, CDR1 is ENHRY, CDR2 SYGVKD. This CDR3 has 13 amino acids. Trimming took off 1 base at V and 7 bases at J, with 7 bases between the two ends. The CDR3 DNA follows: TGTGCCATCAGTGAGTATGGAGTCGGGGAGCTGTTTTTT. Translation gives CAISEYGVGELFF.

The chain employs TRBV18 and TRBJ1-2; TRBD1 might be the D (6 bases). Germline V gene lookup returns CDR1 KGHSH and CDR2 LQKENI. The CDR3 extends over 15 amino acids. The germline V and J ends were trimmed by 3 bases and 4 bases, with 15 bases remaining between them. The CDR3 DNA follows: TGTGCCAGCTCACCCAGTATGCTAGGGGGCTATGGCTACACCTTC. Amino acids: CASSPSMLGGYGYTF.

The sample holds one count of this clone. The CDR3 sequence: CATSPRVAHTQYF. The CDR3 DNA reads TGTGCCACCAGCCCCAGGGTGGCCCATACGCAGTATTTT. The chain has TRBV15 and TRBJ2-3; D possibly corresponds to TRBD1 (5 bases). The CDR3 has 13 amino acids. Per germline, CDR1 LNHNV and CDR2 YYDKDF (reference sequence). Trimming took 5 bases from V and 7 from J, leaving 13 bases between them. Complete variable domain (other parts from reference TRBV15 and TRBJ2-3): DAMVIQNPRYQVTQFGKPVTLSCSQTLNHNVMYWYQQKSSQAPKLLFHYYDKDFNNEADTPDNFQSRRPNTSFCFLDIRSPGLGDTAMYLCATSPRVAHTQYFGPGTRLTVL.

The CDR3 DNA reads TGTGCCAGCAGCGCGAGTCTTGGTAGCGGGAACTACAATGAGCAGTTCTTC. It yields the protein CASSASLGSGNYNEQFF. V usage is TRBV9 and J usage is TRBJ2-1; 8 bases are a match to TRBD2. The germline gives CDR1 SGDLS, CDR2 YYNGEE. The V segment lost 3 bases and the J segment 3 bases; nucleotides outside the gene matches: 11. The CDR3 has 17 amino acids.

The V call is TRBV18, the J call TRBJ2-5; tentative D call: TRBD1 (6 bases). Germline assignment: CDR1 KGHSH and CDR2 LQKENI. CDR3 size: 14 residues. V was cut by 5 bases and J by 0 bases, with 10 bases left in between. CDR3 nucleotide sequence: TGTGCCAGCTCAACGCGGACAGACCAAGAGACCCAGTACTTC. Amino acid sequence: CASSTRTDQETQYF.

This clone was counted once. V usage is TRBV9 and J usage is TRBJ2-2; D ambiguous. The ends were cut back, 6 bases at V and 0 bases at J, with 9 bases in the middle. This CDR3 has 14 residues. CDR1 and CDR2 (germline): SGDLS, YYNGEE. This CDR3 reads CASKTATNTGELFF. The CDR3 bases are TGTGCCAGCAAGACGGCAACGAACACCGGGGAGCTGTTTTTT.

The chain uses TRBV19 and TRBJ1-4, with 9 bases matching TRBD1. Germline CDR1 LNHDA, CDR2 SQIVND (reference sequence). V dropped 5 bases and J dropped 8; count of bases not matched to a gene: 9. This CDR3 contains 15 residues. CDR3 residues: CASSLLDRGREKLFF. The CDR3 coding sequence is TGTGCCAGTAGTCTCCTGGACAGGGGCAGGGAAAAACTGTTTTTT.

This chain links TRBV19 with TRBJ2-1; tentatively, D is TRBD2 (5 bases). The CDR3 extends over 15 amino acids. Germline lookup yields CDR1 LNHDA and CDR2 SQIVND (reference sequence). V lost 5 bases to trimming and J lost 2 bases, with 13 bases between them. The CDR3 DNA is TGTGCCAGTAGTCCCCAGCGGACGACCTACAATGAGCAGTTCTTC. It codes for CASSPQRTTYNEQFF.

The chain links TRBV18 to TRBJ2-7; TRBD1 aligns across 11 bases. Unmatched junction bases numbered 9, after V lost 1 base and J lost 1 base. Germline CDR1 and CDR2: KGHSH and LQKENI. CDR3 length: 18 residues. In DNA, the CDR3 is TGTGCCAGCTCACCACGATCGGGACAGGGGGTGCTGTCCTACGAGCAGTACTTC. It codes for CASSPRSGQGVLSYEQYF.

The rearrangement joins TRBV19 to TRBJ1-1; 8 nucleotides agree with TRBD1. Germline lookup yields CDR1 LNHDA and CDR2 SQIVND (reference sequence). V gave up 3 bases and J gave up 6 bases; unmatched junction bases: 12. CDR3 length: 16 residues. The CDR3 reads CASSIGQGRYMPEAFF. The CDR3 DNA reads as TGTGCCAGTAGTATCGGACAGGGAAGGTACATGCCTGAAGCTTTCTTT. Complete variable domain (other parts from reference TRBV19 and TRBJ1-1): DGGITQSPKYLFRKEGQNVTLSCEQNLNHDAMYWYRQDPGQGLRLIYYSQIVNDFQKGDIAEGYSVSREKKESFPLTVTSAQKNPTAFYLCASSIGQGRYMPEAFFGQGTRLTVV.

The chain is built from TRBV28 and TRBJ1-5; D unclear. The CDR3 contains 12 residues. Germline CDR1 reads MDHEN; CDR2 reads SYDVKM. V was clipped by 3 bases and J by 6 bases, with 6 bases between them. The CDR3 protein is CASSFSIQPQHF. CDR3 sequence (DNA): TGTGCCAGCAGTTTTTCTATTCAGCCCCAGCATTTT.

J is TRBJ1-2 and V is TRBV28; tentatively, D is TRBD1 (5 bases). Germline V gene data show CDR1 as MDHEN and CDR2 as SYDVKM. The CDR3 totals 14 residues. Trimming took 7 bases from V and 3 from J, leaving 15 bases between them. Written as DNA, the CDR3 is TGTGCCAGCATGGAGCAGGGATTCGACTATGGCTACACCTTC. Protein product: CASMEQGFDYGYTF.

This clone was picked up one time. This rearrangement joins TRBV30 to TRBJ2-5; D unclear. CDR3 size: 13 residues. V lost 3 bases, J lost 3 bases, and 11 bases lay in between. The germline CDR1 and CDR2 sequences are GTSNPN and SVGIG (reference sequence). CDR3 bases: TGTGCCTGGAGCTGGAGACACAAAGAGACCCAGTACTTC. This encodes CAWSWRHKETQYF. The full variable domain, completed using reference TRBV30 and TRBJ2-5, is SQTIHQWPATLVQPVGSPLSLECTVEGTSNPNLYWYRQAAGRGLQLLFYSVGIGQISSEVPQNLSASRPQDRQFILSSKKLLLSDSGFYLCAWSWRHKETQYFGPGTRLLVL.

The V and J genes are TRBV5-6 and TRBJ1-4; perhaps TRBD1 as D (5 bases). Germline V lookup: CDR1 SGHDT, CDR2 YYEEEE. Trimming cost V 4 bases and J 0 bases, with 19 bases left between them. This CDR3 is built from 18 residues. The CDR3 DNA follows: TGTGCCAGCAGCCAAACAGGTTGGAGGACTACAACTAATGAAAAACTGTTTTTT. Encoded protein: CASSQTGWRTTTNEKLFF.

The J gene is TRBJ2-7, the V gene TRBV27; D gene unclear. The V gene's germline CDR1 is MNHEY and CDR2 SMNVEV (reference sequence). The germline V and J ends were trimmed by 6 bases and 2 bases, with 20 bases remaining between them. The CDR3 sequence is 16 residues long. CDR3 DNA: TGTGCCAGCAGCCCCTCTGGGGTCTCGAGCGCCTACGAGCAGTACTTC. Translating gives CASSPSGVSSAYEQYF.

The V and J genes are TRBV28 and TRBJ2-7; 8 bases are shared with TRBD1. Germline V gives CDR1 MDHEN, CDR2 SYDVKM. Trimming removed 0 bases from V and 5 bases from J; junction bases left unmatched: 6. The CDR3 contains 15 residues. The chain's CDR3 is CASSLWTGVSDEQYF. Here the CDR3 DNA reads TGTGCCAGCAGTTTATGGACAGGGGTTTCGGACGAGCAGTACTTC.

Comment on this clone: Distinct nucleotide sequences in the sample also encode this CDR3. The chain carries TRBV6-5 and TRBJ1-4; D gene ambiguous. CDR3 size: 11 residues. CDR1 and CDR2 (germline): MNHEY, SVGAGI. The ends were cut back, 2 bases at V and 8 bases at J, with 3 bases in the middle. For the CDR3, the DNA is TGTGCCAGCAGTTACGGAGAAAAACTGTTTTTT. Its protein is CASSYGEKLFF.

The rearrangement links TRBV30 to TRBJ2-7, with 11 positions matching TRBD2. Trimming took 0 bases from V and 6 from J; bases not matched to a gene: 7. The germline V gene encodes CDR1 GTSNPN and CDR2 SVGIG (reference sequence). CDR3 length: 15 amino acids. CDR3 coding DNA: TGTGCCTGGAGTGTACGGGTAGCGGGAGGGTTCGAGCAGTACTTC. Translation gives CAWSVRVAGGFEQYF.

The chain's CDR3 is CASSFGGQGAGYEQYF. The CDR3, as DNA: TGTGCCAGCAGTTTTGGGGGACAGGGGGCTGGGTACGAGCAGTACTTC. J is TRBJ2-7 and V is TRBV28, with 12 bases aligning to TRBD1. CDR3 length equals 16 residues. Germline values: CDR1 MDHEN, CDR2 SYDVKM. The J segment lost 4 bases and the V segment lost 3 bases, leaving 7 bases of the junction unmatched.

The chain employs TRBV4-1 and TRBJ1-6; D unclear. CDR1 is MGHRA and CDR2 is YSYEKL in the germline V gene. The V end was cut by 2 bases, the J end by 9 bases, with 11 bases between. The CDR3 runs to 14 residues. The CDR3 here is CASSQLGLSSPLHF. In DNA form, the CDR3 reads TGCGCCAGCAGCCAACTGGGGTTGAGTTCACCCCTCCACTTT.

The chain recombines TRBV19 with TRBJ1-1; 7 nucleotides match TRBD1. V trimming: 3 bases; J trimming: 0 bases; junction bases outside the gene matches: 7. This CDR3 spans 16 amino acids. Germline V lookup: CDR1 LNHDA, CDR2 SQIVND (reference sequence). CDR3 in DNA: TGTGCCAGTAGTATTCCCAGGGGGAACATGAACACTGAAGCTTTCTTT. Protein product: CASSIPRGNMNTEAFF.